The 25 T cell receptor beta chains listed next were all sequenced from one sample in a study of cytomegalovirus exposure and HLA in healthy donors. Use of 60 Vbeta and 13 Jbeta primers characterized the PCR. Assay used: immunoSEQ multiplex PCR; TCRdb lists only in-frame clones, some missing. Here the sample spans over 150,000 clones, approximately 73% being singletons. The sample was PBMCs. The receptors shown here come from a woman aged 18-30 years in good health and CMV-seropositive.

This chain connects TRBV5-1 to TRBJ1-1; weak D call: TRBD1 (5 bases). The V end was cut by 4 bases, the J end by 1 base, with 14 bases between. The CDR3 length is 15 residues. Germline V gene lookup returns CDR1 SGHRS and CDR2 YFSETQ. CDR3 DNA sequence: TGCGCCAGCAGCGAACAGGCCCCCAGGAACACTGAAGCTTTCTTT. Its protein is CASSEQAPRNTEAFF.

The rearrangement links TRBV11-2 to TRBJ2-1; 9 bases align to TRBD1. CDR3 size: 15 residues. Trimming cost V 6 bases and J 6 bases; bases outside gene matches: 9. Germline V gives CDR1 SGHAT, CDR2 FQNNGV. The CDR3 DNA reads TGTGCCAGCAGTCTTGGGACAGGGATGCCCAATGAGCAGTTCTTC. It encodes CASSLGTGMPNEQFF.

The chain employs TRBV7-6 and TRBJ2-1, with 8 bases aligning to TRBD2. Germline loops: CDR1 SGHVS, CDR2 FNYEAQ. The CDR3 length is 17 residues. Trimming took 4 bases from V and 9 from J; bases not matched to a gene: 17. The CDR3 region is CASSSLPGGVLLSEQFF. The CDR3 DNA reads TGTGCCAGCAGCTCCCTGCCCGGGGGGGTCCTCCTTTCTGAGCAGTTCTTC.

This chain joins TRBV19 and TRBJ2-1; 9 bases line up with TRBD1. The germline gives CDR1 LNHDA, CDR2 SQIVND (reference sequence). The CDR3 is 13 residues long. V was pared by 4 bases and J by 6 bases, with 1 base of the junction left unmatched. In DNA form, the CDR3 reads TGTGCCAGTAGTACGACAGGGGGCAATGAGCAGTTCTTC. Its translation: CASSTTGGNEQFF.

V is TRBV5-1 and J is TRBJ2-5, with 7 bases identical to TRBD1. The CDR3 sequence is 16 residues long. V dropped 3 bases and J dropped 4; count of bases not matched to a gene: 12. Germline loops: CDR1 SGHRS, CDR2 YFSETQ. The CDR3, as DNA: TGCGCCAGCAGCTCTCCGACAGGGCCCTCCGGAGAGACCCAGTACTTC. Translating gives CASSSPTGPSGETQYF.

The V gene is TRBV25-1, the J gene TRBJ2-3; D call uncertain. V gave up 6 bases and J gave up 4 bases, with 11 bases separating them. Germline V gene sequence: CDR1 MGHDK, CDR2 SYGVNS. The CDR3 length is 13 residues. The CDR3 sequence: CASRPTESDTQYF. CDR3 bases: TGTGCCAGCAGGCCTACCGAGTCAGATACGCAGTATTTT.

The J gene is TRBJ2-3, the V gene TRBV7-6; 16 bases fit TRBD2. The CDR3 totals 16 residues. Germline V CDR1 and CDR2: SGHVS, FNYEAQ. Trimming at V came to 5 bases and at J to 6 bases, leaving 5 bases not matched to a gene. CDR3 region: CASSPGLAGGSDTQYF. For the CDR3, the DNA is TGTGCCAGCAGCCCGGGACTAGCGGGGGGGTCTGATACGCAGTATTTT. Drawing the rest from reference TRBV7-6 and TRBJ2-3, the complete variable domain is GAGVSQSPRYKVTKRGQDVALRCDPISGHVSLYWYRQALGQGPEFLTYFNYEAQQDKSGLPNDRFSAERPEGSISTLTIQRTEQRDSAMYRCASSPGLAGGSDTQYFGPGTRLTVL.

The chain recombines TRBV19 with TRBJ1-4, with D hard to call. Germline values: CDR1 LNHDA, CDR2 SQIVND (reference sequence). The CDR3 length is 13 residues. The V gene lost 11 bases and the J gene lost 7 bases, with 17 bases spanning the gap. The CDR3 DNA is TGTGCCGCTGCGGCGTCCCGGGGTGAAAAACTGTTTTTT. Encoded protein: CAAAASRGEKLFF.

V is TRBV5-1 and J is TRBJ1-1; no clear D gene. Per the germline V gene, CDR1 is SGHRS and CDR2 is YFSETQ. This CDR3 comprises 15 residues. V lost 0 bases to trimming and J lost 1 base, with 10 bases between them. Here the CDR3 DNA reads TGCGCCAGCAGCTTGGTCGGTAATTGGAACACTGAAGCTTTCTTT. Translated, it gives CASSLVGNWNTEAFF.

This clone was picked up a small number of times. The chain combines TRBV27 with TRBJ2-5; 13 nucleotides agree with TRBD2. The ends lost 6 bases at V and 2 bases at J; junction bases unmatched: 6. CDR1 and CDR2 (germline): MNHEY, SMNVEV (reference sequence). The CDR3 has 16 residues. The CDR3 sequence: CASSVGLAGAQETQYF. CDR3 bases: TGTGCCAGCAGCGTAGGACTAGCGGGAGCGCAAGAGACCCAGTACTTC.

The V gene is TRBV12-2, the J gene TRBJ1-1. TRBV12-2 is an annotated pseudogene. The CDR3 is 14 amino acids. This CDR3 is CARGRAPMNTEAFF. In DNA, the CDR3 is TGTGCGAGAGGGAGGGCCCCCATGAACACTGAAGCTTTCTTT.

This clone was found once. This rearrangement joins TRBV4-3 to TRBJ1-4, with D unclear. Germline V gene sequence: CDR1 LGHNA, CDR2 YSLEER. Trimming removed 1 base from V and 10 bases from J, with 13 bases in between. The CDR3 is 14 residues long. CDR3 in amino acids: CASSQGGDLGKLFF. The CDR3, as DNA: TGCGCCAGCAGCCAAGGAGGAGACCTCGGAAAACTGTTTTTT.

This clone has a single count. The chain has TRBV6-5 and TRBJ1-1, with D possibly matching TRBD1 (5 bases). The CDR3 contains 14 residues. From germline, CDR1 is MNHEY and CDR2 SVGAGI. The V end lost 5 bases, the J end lost 1 base, and 11 bases lay between the germline ends. CDR3 DNA sequence: TGTGCCAGCAGTATAACAACAGGGAACACTGAAGCTTTCTTT. Translation: CASSITTGNTEAFF.

The rearrangement uses TRBV4-3 and TRBJ1-2; D may be TRBD1 (5 bases). Germline lookup yields CDR1 LGHNA and CDR2 YSLEER. The CDR3 runs 16 residues. V was cut by 0 bases and J by 4 bases, with 15 bases left in between. CDR3 sequence (DNA): TGCGCCAGCAGCCAAGATACGGCAGGGCTGGTCTATGGCTACACCTTC. It translates to CASSQDTAGLVYGYTF.

The chain joins TRBV25-1 to TRBJ2-3, with 10 bases lining up with TRBD2. The germline V gene has CDR1 MGHDK and CDR2 SYGVNS. V lost 5 bases and J lost 4; bases outside the gene matches: 12. The CDR3 loop spans 17 amino acids. This CDR3 reads CASSLPLAGYGSDTQYF. CDR3 nucleotides: TGTGCCAGCAGTCTCCCACTAGCGGGGTACGGCTCAGATACGCAGTATTTT. The full variable domain, with the rest looked up from reference TRBV25-1 and TRBJ2-3, is EADIYQTPRYLVIGTGKKITLECSQTMGHDKMYWYQQDPGMELHLIHYSYGVNSTEKGDLSSESTVSRIRTEHFPLTLESARPSHTSQYLCASSLPLAGYGSDTQYFGPGTRLTVL.

This clone was counted a single time. The chain uses TRBV5-1 and TRBJ1-6, with D possibly being TRBD1 (6 bases). CDR1 SGHRS and CDR2 YFSETQ come from the germline V gene. Trimming cost V 0 bases and J 7 bases, with 11 bases left between them. The CDR3 loop spans 15 amino acids. The CDR3 coding sequence is TGCGCCAGCAGCTTGGAGGGACAAGTGAATTCACCCCTCCACTTT. As protein: CASSLEGQVNSPLHF.

V gene TRBV4-1 combines with J gene TRBJ2-3; D unresolved. V was clipped by 4 bases and J by 0 bases, with 11 bases between them. Germline V gene data show CDR1 as MGHRA and CDR2 as YSYEKL. The length of the CDR3 is 15 residues. The CDR3 spells CASSLRDFSTDTQYF. CDR3 sequence (DNA): TGCGCCAGCAGCCTGAGAGACTTTAGCACAGATACGCAGTATTTT.

The CDR3 spells CASSQPLSNGEAFF. In nucleotides, the CDR3 is TGCGCCAGCAGCCAACCTCTTTCGAACGGTGAAGCTTTCTTT. The V call is TRBV4-1, the J call TRBJ1-1; no clear D. The V and J ends lost 2 bases and 7 bases respectively, with 14 bases between them. The CDR3 totals 14 residues. Germline assignment: CDR1 MGHRA and CDR2 YSYEKL.

The chain has TRBV9 and TRBJ1-2, with D hard to call. This CDR3 is 14 amino acids long. Trimming took off 0 bases at V and 1 base at J, with 7 bases between the two ends. Germline CDR1 SGDLS, CDR2 YYNGEE. The DNA of the CDR3 is TGTGCCAGCAGCGTAGACAGTCTTAACTATGGCTACACCTTC. Protein sequence: CASSVDSLNYGYTF.

The chain combines TRBV7-8 with TRBJ2-5; 10 nucleotides match TRBD2. Losses at the gene ends were 1 base for V and 4 bases for J; bases not matched to a gene: 3. Germline V CDR1 and CDR2: SGHVS, FQNEAQ. The CDR3 is 15 amino acids. CDR3 sequence reads: CASSLVAGGTETQYF. In DNA form, the CDR3 reads TGTGCCAGCAGCTTAGTAGCGGGGGGCACAGAGACCCAGTACTTC.

CDR3 amino acids: CASSLNTGPGYEQYF. The CDR3 DNA is TGTGCCAGCAGCTTAAACACAGGGCCAGGATACGAGCAGTACTTC. The chain links TRBV7-3 to TRBJ2-7; weak D call: TRBD1 (6 bases). The CDR3 contains 15 residues. CDR1 is SGHTA, CDR2 FQGTGA, per germline. Trimming removed 1 base from V and 4 bases from J, with 14 bases in between.

Comments on this clone: The junction differs from germline at one of its ends, possibly a read error. The chain has TRBV11-2 and TRBJ2-2; tentative D call: TRBD2 (5 bases). The CDR3 runs 13 residues. The germline CDR1 and CDR2 sequences are SGHAT and FQNNGV. The CDR3 protein is CASRKVSTGELFF. In DNA form, the CDR3 reads TGTGCCAGCAGAAAGGTTTCCACCGGGGAGCTATTTTTT.

The J gene is TRBJ2-1, the V gene TRBV7-8, with TRBD2 identical over 7 bases. V lost 5 bases to trimming and J lost 4 bases; unmatched junction nucleotides: 11. The CDR3 covers 16 residues. Germline V gene sequence: CDR1 SGHVS, CDR2 FQNEAQ. The CDR3 region has the DNA TGTGCCAGCAGCCCGCACTCCCCCGGGGGGTACAATGAGCAGTTCTTC. Encoded protein: CASSPHSPGGYNEQFF.

Points on this clone: The sample holds other DNA sequences that translate to the same CDR3. J is TRBJ1-6 and V is TRBV4-2; D is perhaps TRBD1 (5 bases). The CDR3 covers 15 residues. Trimming shortened V by 4 bases and J by 8 bases, and 15 bases separated the two germline ends. Germline V gene lookup returns CDR1 LGHNA and CDR2 YNFKEQ. The CDR3 sequence is CASSRLVGADSPLHF. As DNA, the CDR3 is TGTGCCAGCAGCCGTCTCGTTGGGGCCGATTCACCCCTCCACTTT.

This chain uses TRBV18 with TRBJ2-7; 7 nucleotides line up with TRBD1. The V and J ends lost 3 bases and 4 bases, in that order; junction bases with no gene match: 3. CDR3 length: 13 residues. Germline CDR1 KGHSH, CDR2 LQKENI. CDR3 coding DNA: TGTGCCAGCTCACCTACAGGGGCATACGAGCAGTACTTC. Protein product: CASSPTGAYEQYF.